This paragraph reports one T cell receptor beta chain. No antigen is known for it. This specimen comes from a study of CD4 T cells in relation to SARS-CoV-2 and coronaviruses. At the level of the study: After nine to eleven days of antigen culture, PBMC TCR beta CDR3s were sequenced. Study-level results: No crossreactivity against non-spike viral proteins was tested here.

The unexposed donors gave CD4+ T cells in about 2011-2019, prior to COVID-19. The cells were cultured for approximately 10 days before CD4+ T cells were isolated. Testing used SARS-CoV-2 S/N and four cold-coronavirus spikes on unexposed-donor CD4+ T cells, cells permitting. Fresh IL-2 medium replaced half the medium on days 3 and 7. TCRdb keeps only in-frame clones here, not all; method: immunoSEQ multiplex PCR. Of about 19,000 clones listed, 70% to 80% are singletons. Germline assignment: CDR1 SQVTM and CDR2 ANQGSEA. Trimming stripped 7 bases from V and 4 bases from J, with 12 bases between. The CDR3 consists of 12 residues.

Sequenced material: CD4+ T cells from PBMCs, cultured in vitro. The clonotype was recovered from a human donor in good health. The chain employs TRBV29-1 and TRBJ2-3; D not certain. The CDR3 here is CSEKIAADTQYF. The CDR3 coding sequence is TGCAGCGAGAAAATCGCGGCAGATACGCAGTATTTT.